What follows are 24 T cell receptor beta chains derived from one specimen sequenced in a study of shared clonotypes between healthy human individuals. Sequencing used immunoSEQ multiplex PCR; TCRdb keeps in-frame clones, though not all of them. The table includes more than 2,000,000 clones, 85% to 95% detected once. Sample: naive CD4+ T cells from PBMCs. Subset indicated: CD45RA+ positively selected. Every receptor here comes from a man in his late teens or twenties in good health. Some clones in this sample may be carry-over from other donors' samples.

The V and J genes are TRBV28 and TRBJ2-1, with D tentatively TRBD2 (5 bases). Germline CDR1 reads MDHEN; CDR2 reads SYDVKM. CDR3 size: 15 residues. Trimming cost V 1 base and J 6 bases, with 13 bases left between them. The CDR3 region has the DNA TGTGCCAGCAGTTTATTCCGGGAAGCCGGCAATGAGCAGTTCTTC. It encodes CASSLFREAGNEQFF.

V usage is TRBV30 and J usage is TRBJ1-1; unclear D gene. CDR1 is GTSNPN, CDR2 SVGIG, per germline (reference sequence). V gave up 3 bases and J gave up 0 bases, with 14 bases separating them. The CDR3 length is 15 residues. In nucleotides, the CDR3 is TGTGCCTGGAGAGGGTGGAGAGACATGAACACTGAAGCTTTCTTT. This translates into CAWRGWRDMNTEAFF.

This chain uses TRBV7-8 with TRBJ2-4, with 8 bases identical to TRBD2. CDR1 is SGHVS, CDR2 FQNEAQ, per germline. The CDR3 runs 16 residues. V was clipped by 5 bases and J by 7 bases; unmatched bases: 13. The CDR3: CASSPSSGIGWNIQYF. The CDR3 DNA is TGTGCCAGCAGCCCCAGTAGCGGGATTGGGTGGAACATTCAGTACTTC.

This chain links TRBV7-3 with TRBJ2-5; D perhaps matches TRBD1 (5 bases). V lost 3 bases, J lost 4 bases, and 9 bases lay in between. CDR3 length: 13 residues. Germline CDR1 is SGHTA and CDR2 is FQGTGA. The CDR3 spells CASSLTASETQYF. The CDR3 nucleotides read TGTGCCAGCAGCTTGACAGCATCAGAGACCCAGTACTTC.

J is TRBJ2-5 and V is TRBV5-1; 8 bases line up with TRBD1. The CDR3 totals 16 residues. The J segment lost 5 bases and the V segment lost 3 bases, leaving 12 bases of the junction unmatched. CDR1 SGHRS and CDR2 YFSETQ come from the germline V gene. In DNA, the CDR3 is TGCGCCAGCAGCTGGGGCAGCTCCAGGGGGCGGGAGACCCAGTACTTC. Protein: CASSWGSSRGRETQYF.

This chain uses TRBV5-1 with TRBJ2-6, with D perhaps given as TRBD1 or TRBD2 (5 bases each). This CDR3 is 16 amino acids long. CDR1 and CDR2 from the germline V gene are SGHRS and YFSETQ. Trimming stripped 4 bases from V and 3 bases from J, with 14 bases between. CDR3 DNA sequence: TGCGCCAGCAGCAGGTGGGGACGGAGTGGGGCCAACGTCCTGACTTTC. This gives the protein CASSRWGRSGANVLTF.

J is TRBJ2-7 and V is TRBV28; D may be TRBD1 or TRBD2 (6 bases each). The length of the CDR3 is 16 residues. Germline V gives CDR1 MDHEN, CDR2 SYDVKM. Between the trimmed V and J ends, which lost 6 bases and 5 bases, there was a span of 23 bases. The DNA of the CDR3 is TGTGCCAGCAGGCCTGCCGGGGGCGACCTCGCCCACGAGCAGTACTTC. Residues: CASRPAGGDLAHEQYF.

V is TRBV19 and J is TRBJ2-1; perhaps TRBD1 as D (5 bases). Per germline, CDR1 LNHDA and CDR2 SQIVND (reference sequence). The CDR3 runs 15 residues. V was clipped by 5 bases and J by 2 bases, with 13 bases between them. The CDR3: CASSLGQRPYNEQFF. CDR3 in DNA: TGTGCCAGTAGTCTTGGACAACGTCCCTACAATGAGCAGTTCTTC.

The chain uses TRBV27 and TRBJ2-1; 12 nucleotides align to TRBD1. CDR3 length equals 18 residues. The V gene end was trimmed by 0 bases and the J gene end by 6 bases; junction bases not matched to a gene: 9. The V gene's germline CDR1 is MNHEY and CDR2 SMNVEV (reference sequence). Here the CDR3 reads CASSLSTGWGQGANEQFF. The CDR3 bases are TGTGCCAGCAGTTTATCGACGGGTTGGGGACAGGGGGCCAATGAGCAGTTCTTC.

The V gene is TRBV7-2, the J gene TRBJ2-2, with 7 nucleotides matching TRBD2. The junction had 9 bases not matched to a gene; V was cut back by 5 bases and J by 6 bases. Germline assignment: CDR1 SGHTA and CDR2 FQGNSA. The CDR3 runs 15 residues. The DNA for the CDR3 is TGTGCCAGCAGCCGGACGGGGAGCGGGGCCGGGGAGCTGTTTTTT. Amino acids: CASSRTGSGAGELFF.

The V gene is TRBV18, the J gene TRBJ1-3, with 10 bases that match TRBD1. Germline V gene sequence: CDR1 KGHSH, CDR2 LQKENI. After removal of 3 bases from V and 2 bases from J, the junction contained 1 base not matched to a gene. The CDR3 is 15 residues long. This CDR3 is CASSPTGGTGNTIYF. The CDR3 DNA reads as TGTGCCAGCTCACCGACAGGGGGCACTGGAAACACCATATATTTT.

A single count supports this clone. The chain joins TRBV28 to TRBJ2-7, with 11 bases fitting TRBD1. CDR1 and CDR2 (germline): MDHEN, SYDVKM. The CDR3 has 15 residues. V lost 4 bases and J lost 4; bases outside the gene matches: 6. The CDR3 DNA reads TGTGCCAGCAGTTACCTGGGACAGGGGGATTACGAGCAGTACTTC. This gives the protein CASSYLGQGDYEQYF.

This chain joins TRBV19 and TRBJ1-1; 9 bases map to TRBD1. The V segment lost 7 bases and the J segment 0 bases; nucleotides outside the gene matches: 9. This CDR3 comprises 16 residues. CDR1 LNHDA and CDR2 SQIVND come from the germline V gene (reference sequence). CDR3 sequence: CASNQQGASMNTEAFF. DNA of the CDR3: TGTGCCAGTAATCAACAGGGGGCCTCCATGAACACTGAAGCTTTCTTT.

Worth noting for this clone: Other DNA sequences from this sample encode an identical CDR3 as well. The chain couples TRBV6-5 to TRBJ2-7, with 9 bases fitting TRBD1. The CDR3 loop spans 15 amino acids. Germline values: CDR1 MNHEY, CDR2 SVGAGI. Trimming cost V 0 bases and J 3 bases; bases outside gene matches: 3. CDR3 DNA sequence: TGTGCCAGCAGTTACTCGACAGGGGGGGGCTACGAGCAGTACTTC. Translating it yields CASSYSTGGGYEQYF.

The chain carries TRBV18 and TRBJ1-3; D unclear. The CDR3 length is 12 residues. Trimming removed 11 bases at V and 0 bases at J, with 8 bases between. CDR1 and CDR2 (germline): KGHSH, LQKENI. The CDR3 is CASLHSGNTIYF. CDR3 DNA sequence: TGTGCCTCGCTACACTCTGGAAACACCATATATTTT.

The rearrangement joins TRBV19 to TRBJ2-3; perhaps TRBD1 as D (6 bases). The CDR3 is 18 amino acids. Deletions cut 5 bases from V and 2 bases from J, with 23 bases between. Germline CDR1 and CDR2: LNHDA and SQIVND (reference sequence). The CDR3 protein is CASSPDSPNRGLTDTQYF. The DNA for the CDR3 is TGTGCCAGTAGTCCGGACAGCCCAAACCGGGGCCTCACAGATACGCAGTATTTT.

The chain uses TRBV28 and TRBJ1-1; 7 bases are shared with TRBD1. Germline CDR1 and CDR2: MDHEN and SYDVKM. This CDR3 has 18 residues. V trimming: 3 bases; J trimming: 1 base; junction bases outside the gene matches: 14. The CDR3, as DNA: TGTGCCAGCAGTTTGCCCTCGACAGGGAGGGTCAGGAACACTGAAGCTTTCTTT. Translated: CASSLPSTGRVRNTEAFF.

The V call is TRBV5-1, the J call TRBJ1-1, with D possibly being TRBD1 (6 bases). With 4 bases removed from V and 3 bases from J, the gap between germline ends came to 13 bases. Germline CDR1 and CDR2: SGHRS and YFSETQ. There are 14 residues in the CDR3. CDR3 DNA: TGCGCCAGCAGCGGCCGTCAGGGGTACACTGAAGCTTTCTTT. Translated, it gives CASSGRQGYTEAFF.

The chain is built from TRBV28 and TRBJ1-2; the D gene is possibly TRBD1 (6 bases). The germline V gene encodes CDR1 MDHEN and CDR2 SYDVKM. This CDR3 spans 14 amino acids. V was trimmed by 6 bases and J by 1 base, leaving 12 bases between them. The CDR3 is CASSNRDINYGYTF. The CDR3, as DNA: TGTGCCAGCAGCAACCGGGACATTAACTATGGCTACACCTTC.

The genes are TRBV28 and TRBJ2-2, with TRBD1 identical over 7 bases. The CDR3 spans 14 residues. The V and J ends lost 6 bases and 4 bases, in that order; junction bases with no gene match: 5. Germline loops: CDR1 MDHEN, CDR2 SYDVKM. The CDR3 spells CASRRQGSTGELFF. The CDR3 bases are TGTGCCAGCAGACGACAGGGATCCACCGGGGAGCTGTTTTTT.

Remarks on this clone: Distinct nucleotide sequences in the sample also encode this CDR3. The chain links TRBV27 to TRBJ1-5; maybe TRBD1 (6 bases). The CDR3 length is 13 residues. Germline CDR1 and CDR2: MNHEY and SMNVEV (reference sequence). V was trimmed by 1 base and J by 7 bases, leaving 8 bases between them. In nucleotides, the CDR3 is TGTGCCAGCAGTTTATTGGGGGGCCAGCCCCAGCATTTT. Translation gives CASSLLGGQPQHF.

A remark on this clone: Different DNA sequences within this sample yield the same CDR3. This rearrangement joins TRBV29-1 to TRBJ2-7; 11 positions match TRBD2. The germline V gene has CDR1 SQVTM and CDR2 ANQGSEA. The V and J ends lost 6 bases and 2 bases, in that order; junction bases with no gene match: 3. The CDR3 consists of 13 residues. In nucleotides, the CDR3 is TGCAGCGTGCGACTAGCGGGAACCTACGAGCAGTACTTC. It is translated as CSVRLAGTYEQYF.

The rearrangement uses TRBV27 and TRBJ2-7, with D perhaps given as TRBD1 or TRBD2 (5 bases each). Germline CDR1 and CDR2: MNHEY and SMNVEV (reference sequence). The V gene lost 5 bases and the J gene lost 2 bases, with 13 bases spanning the gap. The CDR3 totals 14 residues. The CDR3 DNA follows: TGTGCCAGCAGTATGCCGGGACGCGCCTACGAGCAGTACTTC. Its protein product is CASSMPGRAYEQYF.

Regarding this clone: Other DNA sequences in this specimen translate into the identical CDR3. The gene calls are TRBV9 and TRBJ2-1; D is perhaps TRBD2 (6 bases). The CDR3 has 15 residues. Germline values: CDR1 SGDLS, CDR2 YYNGEE. V lost 0 bases, J lost 1 base, and 8 bases lay in between. The CDR3 reads CASSVAGASYNEQFF. The CDR3 nucleotides read TGTGCCAGCAGCGTAGCGGGAGCGTCCTACAATGAGCAGTTCTTC.